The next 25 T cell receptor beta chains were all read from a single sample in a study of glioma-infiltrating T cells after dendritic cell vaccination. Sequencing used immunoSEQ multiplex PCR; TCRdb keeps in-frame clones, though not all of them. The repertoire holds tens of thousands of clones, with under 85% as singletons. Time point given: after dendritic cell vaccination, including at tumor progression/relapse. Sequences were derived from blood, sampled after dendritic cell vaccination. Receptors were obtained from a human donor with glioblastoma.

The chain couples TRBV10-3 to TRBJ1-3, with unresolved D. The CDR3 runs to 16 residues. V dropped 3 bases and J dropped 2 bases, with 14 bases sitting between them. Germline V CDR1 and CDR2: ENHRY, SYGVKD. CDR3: CAISDVNREPGNTIYF. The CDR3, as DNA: TGTGCCATCAGTGATGTGAACCGGGAACCTGGAAACACCATATATTTT.

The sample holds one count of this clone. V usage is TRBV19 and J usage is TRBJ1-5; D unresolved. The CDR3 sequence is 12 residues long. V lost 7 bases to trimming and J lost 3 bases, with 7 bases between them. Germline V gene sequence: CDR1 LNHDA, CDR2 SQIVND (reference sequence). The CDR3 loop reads CASNGFNQPQHF. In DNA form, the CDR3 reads TGTGCCAGTAATGGCTTCAATCAGCCCCAGCATTTT.

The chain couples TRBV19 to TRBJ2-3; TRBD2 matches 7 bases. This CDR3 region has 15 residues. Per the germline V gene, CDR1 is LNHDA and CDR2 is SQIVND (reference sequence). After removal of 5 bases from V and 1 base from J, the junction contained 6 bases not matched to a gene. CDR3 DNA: TGTGCCAGTAGTTTAAGCGGGGTCGGCACAGATACGCAGTATTTT. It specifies CASSLSGVGTDTQYF.

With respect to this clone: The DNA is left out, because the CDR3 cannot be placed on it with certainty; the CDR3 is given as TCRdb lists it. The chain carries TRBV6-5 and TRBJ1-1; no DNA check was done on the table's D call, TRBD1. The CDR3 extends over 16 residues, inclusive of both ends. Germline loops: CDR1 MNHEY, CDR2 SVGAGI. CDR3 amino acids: CASSSSIGTGNTEAFF.

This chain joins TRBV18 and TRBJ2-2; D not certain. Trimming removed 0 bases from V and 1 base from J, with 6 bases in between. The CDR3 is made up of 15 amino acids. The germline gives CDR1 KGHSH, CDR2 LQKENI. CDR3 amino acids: CASSPPNGNTGELFF. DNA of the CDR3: TGTGCCAGCTCACCACCCAACGGGAACACCGGGGAGCTGTTTTTT.

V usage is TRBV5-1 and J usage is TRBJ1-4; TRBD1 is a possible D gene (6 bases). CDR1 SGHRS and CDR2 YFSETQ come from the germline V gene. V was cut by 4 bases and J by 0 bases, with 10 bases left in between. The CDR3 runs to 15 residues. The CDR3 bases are TGCGCCAGCAGCCGGGACAAAGCAACTAATGAAAAACTGTTTTTT. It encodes CASSRDKATNEKLFF. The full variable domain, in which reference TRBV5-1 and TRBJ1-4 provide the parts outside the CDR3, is KAGVTQTPRYLIKTRGQQVTLSCSPISGHRSVSWYQQTPGQGLQFLFEYFSETQRNKGNFPGRFSGRQFSNSRSEMNVSTLELGDSALYLCASSRDKATNEKLFFGSGTQLSVL.

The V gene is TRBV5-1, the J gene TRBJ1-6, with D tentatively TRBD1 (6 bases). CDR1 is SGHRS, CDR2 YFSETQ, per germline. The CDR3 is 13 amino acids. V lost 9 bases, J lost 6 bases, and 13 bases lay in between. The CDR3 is CATRTEFNSPLHF. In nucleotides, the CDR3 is TGCGCCACTAGGACAGAATTTAATTCACCCCTCCACTTT. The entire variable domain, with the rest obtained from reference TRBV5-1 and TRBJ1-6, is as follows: KAGVTQTPRYLIKTRGQQVTLSCSPISGHRSVSWYQQTPGQGLQFLFEYFSETQRNKGNFPGRFSGRQFSNSRSEMNVSTLELGDSALYLCATRTEFNSPLHFGNGTRLTVT.

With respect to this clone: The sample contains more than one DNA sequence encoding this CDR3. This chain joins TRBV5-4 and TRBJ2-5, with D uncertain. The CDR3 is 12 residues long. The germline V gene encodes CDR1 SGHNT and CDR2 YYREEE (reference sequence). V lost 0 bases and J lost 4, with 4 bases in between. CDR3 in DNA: TGTGCCAGCAGCTTGGCCGGAGAGACCCAGTACTTC. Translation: CASSLAGETQYF.

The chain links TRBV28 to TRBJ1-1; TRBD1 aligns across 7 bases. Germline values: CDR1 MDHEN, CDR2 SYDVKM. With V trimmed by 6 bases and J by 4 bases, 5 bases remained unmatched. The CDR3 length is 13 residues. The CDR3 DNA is TGTGCCAGCAGCTGGGACAGAGGCACTGAAGCTTTCTTT. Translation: CASSWDRGTEAFF.

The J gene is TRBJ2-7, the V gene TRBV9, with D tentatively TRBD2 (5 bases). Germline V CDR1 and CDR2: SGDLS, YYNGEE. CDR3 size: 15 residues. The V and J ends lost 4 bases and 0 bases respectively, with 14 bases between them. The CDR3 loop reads CASSQGLLLSYEQYF. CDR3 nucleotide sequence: TGTGCCAGCAGCCAAGGACTTTTACTCTCCTACGAGCAGTACTTC.

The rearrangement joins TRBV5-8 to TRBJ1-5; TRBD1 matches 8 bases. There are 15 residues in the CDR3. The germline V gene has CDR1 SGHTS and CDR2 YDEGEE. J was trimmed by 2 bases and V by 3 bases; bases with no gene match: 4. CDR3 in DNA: TGTGCCAGCAGCTCCGGACAGGGAGGCAATCAGCCCCAGCATTTT. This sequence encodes CASSSGQGGNQPQHF.

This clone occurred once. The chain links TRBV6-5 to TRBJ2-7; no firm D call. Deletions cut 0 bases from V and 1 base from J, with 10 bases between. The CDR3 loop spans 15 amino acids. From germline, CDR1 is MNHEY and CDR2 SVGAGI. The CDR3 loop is CASSYSHSQSYEQYF. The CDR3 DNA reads TGTGCCAGCAGTTACTCCCACTCCCAATCCTACGAGCAGTACTTC.

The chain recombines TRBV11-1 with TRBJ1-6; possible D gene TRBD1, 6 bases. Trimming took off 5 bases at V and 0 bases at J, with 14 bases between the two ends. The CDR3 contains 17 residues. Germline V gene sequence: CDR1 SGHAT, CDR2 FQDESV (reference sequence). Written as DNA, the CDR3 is TGTGCCAGCAGCGGCAAGGGACAAAGCTCCTATAATTCACCCCTCCACTTT. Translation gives CASSGKGQSSYNSPLHF.

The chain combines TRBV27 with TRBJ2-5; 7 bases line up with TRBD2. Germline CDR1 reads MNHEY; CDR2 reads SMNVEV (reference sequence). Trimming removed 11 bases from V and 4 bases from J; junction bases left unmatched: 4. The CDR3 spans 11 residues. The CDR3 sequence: CASRGVETQYF. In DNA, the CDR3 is TGTGCCTCTCGGGGGGTAGAGACCCAGTACTTC.

CDR3 protein: CASSLKQTQKNEQFF. The DNA of the CDR3 is TGTGCCAGCAGCTTAAAACAGACCCAAAAGAATGAGCAGTTCTTC. The V gene is TRBV7-3, the J gene TRBJ2-1; the D is unclear. Germline V gene sequence: CDR1 SGHTA, CDR2 FQGTGA. V was cut by 1 base and J by 7 bases, with 14 bases left in between. The CDR3 consists of 15 residues.

CDR3 in DNA: TGTGCCAGTAGTAACAGGGGAGACAATTCACCCCTCCACTTT. Encoded protein: CASSNRGDNSPLHF. The gene calls are TRBV19 and TRBJ1-6; 7 bases map to TRBD1. Germline CDR1 and CDR2: LNHDA and SQIVND (reference sequence). The ends lost 4 bases at V and 7 bases at J; junction bases unmatched: 4. The CDR3 runs to 14 residues. The full variable domain, rest sourced from reference TRBV19 and TRBJ1-6, is DGGITQSPKYLFRKEGQNVTLSCEQNLNHDAMYWYRQDPGQGLRLIYYSQIVNDFQKGDIAEGYSVSREKKESFPLTVTSAQKNPTAFYLCASSNRGDNSPLHFGNGTRLTVT.

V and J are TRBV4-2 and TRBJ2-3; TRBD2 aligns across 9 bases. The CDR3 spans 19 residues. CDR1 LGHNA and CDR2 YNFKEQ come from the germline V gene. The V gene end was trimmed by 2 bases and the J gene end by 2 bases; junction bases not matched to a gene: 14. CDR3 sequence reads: CASSQQGSLAGSNTDTQYF. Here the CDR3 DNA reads TGTGCCAGCAGCCAACAGGGAAGTCTAGCGGGGAGTAACACAGATACGCAGTATTTT.

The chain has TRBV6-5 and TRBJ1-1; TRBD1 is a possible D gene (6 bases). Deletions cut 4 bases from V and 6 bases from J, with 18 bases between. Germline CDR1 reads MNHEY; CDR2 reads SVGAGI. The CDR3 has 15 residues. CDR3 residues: CASSSGQHSGSEAFF. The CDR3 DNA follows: TGTGCCAGCAGTTCGGGACAACATAGTGGTTCTGAAGCTTTCTTT.

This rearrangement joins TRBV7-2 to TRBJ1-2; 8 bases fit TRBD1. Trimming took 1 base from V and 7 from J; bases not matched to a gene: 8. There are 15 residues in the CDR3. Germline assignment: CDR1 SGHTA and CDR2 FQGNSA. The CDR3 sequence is CASSLDLDRDVGYTF. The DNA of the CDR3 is TGTGCCAGCAGCTTAGACTTGGACAGGGATGTTGGCTACACCTTC.

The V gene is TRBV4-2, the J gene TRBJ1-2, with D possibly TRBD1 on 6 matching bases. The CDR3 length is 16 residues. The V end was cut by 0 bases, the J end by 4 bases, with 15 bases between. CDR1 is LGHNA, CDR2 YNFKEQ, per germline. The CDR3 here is CASSQEIQGLLYGYTF. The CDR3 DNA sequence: TGTGCCAGCAGCCAAGAAATCCAGGGGCTTCTCTATGGCTACACCTTC.

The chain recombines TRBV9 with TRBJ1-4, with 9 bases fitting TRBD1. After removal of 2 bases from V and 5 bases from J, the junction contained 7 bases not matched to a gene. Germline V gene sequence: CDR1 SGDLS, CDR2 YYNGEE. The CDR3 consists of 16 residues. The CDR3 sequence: CASSVATGGRNEKLFF. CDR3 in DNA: TGTGCCAGCAGCGTGGCTACAGGGGGCCGGAATGAAAAACTGTTTTTT.

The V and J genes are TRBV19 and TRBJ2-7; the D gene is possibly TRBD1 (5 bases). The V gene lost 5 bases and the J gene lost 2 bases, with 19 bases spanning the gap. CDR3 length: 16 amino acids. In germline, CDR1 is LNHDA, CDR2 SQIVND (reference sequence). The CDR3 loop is CASSVAGNPSAYEQYF. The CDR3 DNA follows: TGTGCCAGTAGTGTCGCAGGGAACCCCAGTGCCTACGAGCAGTACTTC. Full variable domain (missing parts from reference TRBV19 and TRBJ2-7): DGGITQSPKYLFRKEGQNVTLSCEQNLNHDAMYWYRQDPGQGLRLIYYSQIVNDFQKGDIAEGYSVSREKKESFPLTVTSAQKNPTAFYLCASSVAGNPSAYEQYFGPGTRLTVT.

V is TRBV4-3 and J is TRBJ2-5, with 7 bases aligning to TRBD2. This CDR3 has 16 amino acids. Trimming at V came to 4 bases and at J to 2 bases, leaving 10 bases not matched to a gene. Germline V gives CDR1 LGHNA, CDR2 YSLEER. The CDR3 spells CASSPQYSGEQETQYF. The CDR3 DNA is TGCGCCAGCAGCCCCCAGTACAGCGGGGAACAAGAGACCCAGTACTTC.

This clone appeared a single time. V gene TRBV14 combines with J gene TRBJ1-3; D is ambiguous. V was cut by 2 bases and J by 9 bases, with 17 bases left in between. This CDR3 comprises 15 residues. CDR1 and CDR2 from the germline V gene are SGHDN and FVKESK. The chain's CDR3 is CASSQLAGFSGTIYF. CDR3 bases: TGTGCCAGCAGCCAATTGGCCGGGTTTTCTGGCACCATATATTTT. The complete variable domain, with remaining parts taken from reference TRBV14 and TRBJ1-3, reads EAGVTQFPSHSVIEKGQTVTLRCDPISGHDNLYWYRRVMGKEIKFLLHFVKESKQDESGMPNNRFLAERTGGTYSTLKVQPAELEDSGVYFCASSQLAGFSGTIYFGEGSWLTVV.

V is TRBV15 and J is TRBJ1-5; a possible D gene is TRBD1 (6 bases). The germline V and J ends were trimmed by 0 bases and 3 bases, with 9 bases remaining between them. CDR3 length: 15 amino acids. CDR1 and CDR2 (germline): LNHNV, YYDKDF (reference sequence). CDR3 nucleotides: TGTGCCACCAGCAGAGAGTGGGACACCAATCAGCCCCAGCATTTT. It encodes CATSREWDTNQPQHF.